This T cell receptor beta chain was observed in a study of regulatory and conventional T cells in RAG deficiency. Here immunoSEQ multiplex PCR was the method, and the copy in TCRdb shows in-frame clones only, minus some. Here the sample spans about 29,000 clones, over 90% being singletons. Conventional CD4+ T cells were sorted from blood as CD25-low CD127-high cells. This sample also belongs to another study, concerning regulatory T cells. That work contributes: The PCR used 52 TRBV and 13 TRBJ primers.

What was sequenced was CD25- CD4+ T cells sorted from blood. The sequence came from a human donor in good health.

The CDR3 here is CASSLPPGGNQPQHF. In nucleotides, the CDR3 is TGTGCCAGCAGTCTGCCCCCAGGGGGCAATCAGCCCCAGCATTTT. V usage is TRBV6-6 and J usage is TRBJ1-5; D is perhaps TRBD1 (6 bases). The germline gives CDR1 MNHNY, CDR2 SVGAGI (reference sequence). The CDR3 totals 15 residues. The V end was cut by 5 bases, the J end by 2 bases, with 13 bases between.